The 5 T cell receptor beta chains reported below all come from one sample, sequenced in a study of cytomegalovirus exposure and HLA in healthy donors. Amplification used 60 Vbeta primers and 13 Jbeta primers. Clones were read by immunoSEQ multiplex PCR, and TCRdb kept only the in-frame ones, dropping some. In the table there are more than 150,000 clones, about 84% of which are singletons. The sequenced material came from PBMCs. The receptors stem from a man aged 50-60 years in good health and CMV-seronegative.

Here the CDR3 reads CASSYSSRQIPTEAFF. The CDR3, as DNA: TGTGCCAGCAGTTACTCGTCCAGACAAATTCCCACTGAAGCTTTCTTT. The chain has TRBV6-5 and TRBJ1-1; D is unclear. V was shortened by 0 bases and J by 4 bases, with 15 bases between the two germline ends. Per the germline V gene, CDR1 is MNHEY and CDR2 is SVGAGI. The CDR3 is made up of 16 amino acids.

This clone turned up a few times. The chain couples TRBV6-5 to TRBJ2-7, with a weak D call TRBD2 (6 bases). Germline V lookup: CDR1 MNHEY, CDR2 SVGAGI. V lost 7 bases and J 7 bases, leaving 14 bases between the germline ends. This CDR3 spans 12 amino acids. CDR3 DNA sequence: TGTGCCAGCAAGGGAGGAATCCGGGAGCAGTACTTC. It encodes CASKGGIREQYF.

A few counts support this clone. The rearrangement joins TRBV11-2 to TRBJ2-2; the match to TRBD2 covers 11 bases. The CDR3 contains 16 residues. V lost 4 bases, J lost 0 bases, and 1 base stayed unmatched. CDR1 is SGHAT and CDR2 is FQNNGV in the germline V gene. This chain's CDR3 is CASSSTSGANTGELFF. CDR3 coding DNA: TGTGCCAGCAGCTCGACTAGCGGGGCGAACACCGGGGAGCTGTTTTTT.

The CDR3 loop reads CASSPGREEGYTF. Here the CDR3 DNA reads TGTGCCAGCAGCCCGGGAAGGGAGGAAGGCTACACCTTC. The rearrangement links TRBV6-5 to TRBJ1-2; D is uncertain. CDR1 MNHEY and CDR2 SVGAGI come from the germline V gene. V was pared by 6 bases and J by 8 bases, with 16 bases between. The CDR3 runs to 13 residues.

The chain has TRBV23-1 and TRBJ2-1, with TRBD1 identical over 7 bases. TRBV23-1 is an ORF for which the function is uncertain. J lost 4 bases, V lost 0 bases, and 9 bases had no gene match. There are 17 residues in the CDR3. CDR3 in amino acids: CASSQSERKGQYNEQFF. In DNA form, the CDR3 reads TGCGCCAGCAGTCAATCGGAGAGGAAGGGACAGTACAATGAGCAGTTCTTC.